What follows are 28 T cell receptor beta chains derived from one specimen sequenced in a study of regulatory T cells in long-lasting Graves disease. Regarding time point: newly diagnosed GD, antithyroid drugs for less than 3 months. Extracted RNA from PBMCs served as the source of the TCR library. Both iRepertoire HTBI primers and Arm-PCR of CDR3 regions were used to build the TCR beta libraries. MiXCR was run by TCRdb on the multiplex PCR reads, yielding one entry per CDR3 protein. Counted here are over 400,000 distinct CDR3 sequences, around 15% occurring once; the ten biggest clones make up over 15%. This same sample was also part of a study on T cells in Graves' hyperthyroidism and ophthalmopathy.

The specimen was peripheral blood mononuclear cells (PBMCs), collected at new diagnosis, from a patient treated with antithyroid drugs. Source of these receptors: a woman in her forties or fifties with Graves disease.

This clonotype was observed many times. DNA for the CDR3: TGTGCCTGGAGTGAGTTGCGGACAGGGAGCCAAGAGACCCAGTACTTC. As protein: CAWSELRTGSQETQYF. The J gene is TRBJ2-5, the V gene TRBV30; TRBD1 matches at 8 bases. Germline CDR1 and CDR2: GTSNPN and SVGIG (reference sequence). This CDR3 is built from 16 residues. J gave up 1 base and V 1 base, and 8 bases lay outside the gene matches.

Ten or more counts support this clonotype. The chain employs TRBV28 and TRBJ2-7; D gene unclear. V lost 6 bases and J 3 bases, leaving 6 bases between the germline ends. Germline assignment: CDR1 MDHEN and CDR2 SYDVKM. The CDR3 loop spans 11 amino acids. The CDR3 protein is CASSFYYEQYF. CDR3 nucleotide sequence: TGTGCCAGCAGCTTTTACTACGAGCAGTACTTC.

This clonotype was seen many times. CDR3 coding DNA: TGTGCCAGCAGTTTATTATCGGGGGCCTATGGCTACACCTTC. Amino acids: CASSLLSGAYGYTF. The J gene is TRBJ1-2, the V gene TRBV28; TRBD1 is a possible D gene (6 bases). CDR3 length: 14 amino acids. The V end lost 1 base, the J end lost 4 bases, and 10 bases lay between the germline ends. Germline CDR1 MDHEN, CDR2 SYDVKM.

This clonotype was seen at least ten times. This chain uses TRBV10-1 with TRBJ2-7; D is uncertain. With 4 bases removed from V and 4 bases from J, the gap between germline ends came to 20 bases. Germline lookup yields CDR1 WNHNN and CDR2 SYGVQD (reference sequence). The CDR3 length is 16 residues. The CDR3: CASSGLKETMWYEQYF. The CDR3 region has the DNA TGCGCCAGCAGTGGACTCAAGGAGACAATGTGGTACGAGCAGTACTTC.

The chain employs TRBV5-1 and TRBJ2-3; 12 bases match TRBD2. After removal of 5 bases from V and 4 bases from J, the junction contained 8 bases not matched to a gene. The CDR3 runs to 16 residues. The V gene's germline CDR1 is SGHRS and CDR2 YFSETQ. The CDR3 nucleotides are TGCGCCAGCAGTCCCCTAGCGGGAGGGTTCGCAGATACGCAGTATTTT. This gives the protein CASSPLAGGFADTQYF.

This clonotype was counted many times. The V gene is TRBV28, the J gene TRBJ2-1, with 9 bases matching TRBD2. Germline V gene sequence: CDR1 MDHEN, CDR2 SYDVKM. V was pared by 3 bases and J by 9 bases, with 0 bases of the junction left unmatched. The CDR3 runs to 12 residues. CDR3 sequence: CASSLGLAEQFF. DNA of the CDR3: TGTGCCAGCAGTTTGGGACTAGCTGAGCAGTTCTTC.

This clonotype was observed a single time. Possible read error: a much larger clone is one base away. Here the CDR3 reads CAIGEEGQYSNQPQHF. DNA of the CDR3: TGTGCCATCGGTGAGGAGGGACAGTATAGCAATCAGCCCCAGCATTTT. The chain has TRBV10-3 and TRBJ1-5; the match to TRBD1 covers 7 bases. Germline CDR1 and CDR2: ENHRY and SYGVKD. The CDR3 covers 16 residues.

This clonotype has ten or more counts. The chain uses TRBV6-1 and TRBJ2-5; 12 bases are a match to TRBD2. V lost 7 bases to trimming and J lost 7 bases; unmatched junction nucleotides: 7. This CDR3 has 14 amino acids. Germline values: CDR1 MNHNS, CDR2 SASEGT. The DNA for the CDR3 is TGTGCCAGCAAGACTAGCGGGAGATTTGGGACCCAGTACTTC. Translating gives CASKTSGRFGTQYF.

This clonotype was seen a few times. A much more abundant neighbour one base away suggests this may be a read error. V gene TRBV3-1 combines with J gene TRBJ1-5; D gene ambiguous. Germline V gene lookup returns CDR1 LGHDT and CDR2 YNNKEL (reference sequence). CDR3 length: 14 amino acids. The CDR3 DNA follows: TGTGCCAGCAGCCAAGGTAGTCGGAATCAGCCCCAGCGTTTT. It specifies CASSQGSRNQPQRF. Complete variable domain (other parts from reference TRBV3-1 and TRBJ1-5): DTAVSQTPKYLVTQMGNDKSIKCEQNLGHDTMYWYKQDSKKFLKIMFSYNNKELIINETVPNRFSPKSPDKAHLNLHINSLELGDSAVYFCASSQGSRNQPQRFGDGTRLSIL.

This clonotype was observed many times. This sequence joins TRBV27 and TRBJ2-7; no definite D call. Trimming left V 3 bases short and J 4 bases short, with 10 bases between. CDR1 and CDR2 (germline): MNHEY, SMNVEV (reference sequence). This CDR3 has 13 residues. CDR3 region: CASSFAPRYEQYF. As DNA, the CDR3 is TGTGCCAGCAGTTTTGCCCCCCGGTACGAGCAGTACTTC.

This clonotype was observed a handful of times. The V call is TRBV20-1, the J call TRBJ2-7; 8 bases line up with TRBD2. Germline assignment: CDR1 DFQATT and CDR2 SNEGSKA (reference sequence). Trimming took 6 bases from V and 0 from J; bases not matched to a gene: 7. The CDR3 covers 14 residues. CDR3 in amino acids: CSADREGHSYEQYF. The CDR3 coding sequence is TGCAGTGCGGATCGGGAGGGACACTCCTACGAGCAGTACTTC.

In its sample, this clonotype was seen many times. CDR3 region: CASSLALWASGHYTDTQYF. CDR3 bases: TGTGCCAGCAGTTTAGCGCTATGGGCTAGCGGCCATTACACAGATACGCAGTATTTT. The chain employs TRBV12-3 or TRBV12-4 and TRBJ2-3, with 7 bases matching TRBD2. This CDR3 is built from 19 residues. V lost 0 bases to trimming and J lost 2 bases; unmatched junction nucleotides: 14.

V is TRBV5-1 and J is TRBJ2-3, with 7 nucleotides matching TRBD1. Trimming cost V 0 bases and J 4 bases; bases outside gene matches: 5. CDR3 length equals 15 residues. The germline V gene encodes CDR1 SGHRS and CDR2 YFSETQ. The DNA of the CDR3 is TGCGCCAGCAGCTTGGAGGGGGCCAGCCCAGATACGCAGTATTTT. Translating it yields CASSLEGASPDTQYF.

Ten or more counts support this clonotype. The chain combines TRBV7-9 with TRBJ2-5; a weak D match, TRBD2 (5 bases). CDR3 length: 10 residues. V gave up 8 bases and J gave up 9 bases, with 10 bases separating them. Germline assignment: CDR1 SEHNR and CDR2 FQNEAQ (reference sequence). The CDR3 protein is CASAGAAQYF. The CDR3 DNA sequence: TGTGCCAGCGCTGGAGCGGCCCAGTACTTC.

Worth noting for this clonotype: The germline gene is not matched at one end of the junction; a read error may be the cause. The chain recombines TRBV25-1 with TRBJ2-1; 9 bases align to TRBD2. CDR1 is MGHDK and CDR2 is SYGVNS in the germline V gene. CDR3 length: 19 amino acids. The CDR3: CASSVSIPGLASSYSEQFF. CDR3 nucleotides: TGTGCCAGCAGTGTATCAATCCCGGGACTAGCATCCTCCTACAGTGAGCAGTTCTTC.

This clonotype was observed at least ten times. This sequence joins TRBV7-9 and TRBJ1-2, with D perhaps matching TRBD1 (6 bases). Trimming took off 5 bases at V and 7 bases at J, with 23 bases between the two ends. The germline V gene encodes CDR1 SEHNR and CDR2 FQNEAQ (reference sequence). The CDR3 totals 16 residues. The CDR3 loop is CASSPVGGRYGGGYTF. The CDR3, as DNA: TGTGCCAGCAGCCCCGTGGGGGGGCGATATGGTGGTGGCTACACCTTC.

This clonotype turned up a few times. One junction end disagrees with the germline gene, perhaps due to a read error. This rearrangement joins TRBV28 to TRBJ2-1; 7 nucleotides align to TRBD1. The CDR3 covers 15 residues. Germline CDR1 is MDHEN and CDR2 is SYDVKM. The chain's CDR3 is CATTYRDSSYNEQLF. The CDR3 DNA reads TGTGCCACGACGTACAGGGACAGTTCCTACAATGAGCAGCTCTTC.

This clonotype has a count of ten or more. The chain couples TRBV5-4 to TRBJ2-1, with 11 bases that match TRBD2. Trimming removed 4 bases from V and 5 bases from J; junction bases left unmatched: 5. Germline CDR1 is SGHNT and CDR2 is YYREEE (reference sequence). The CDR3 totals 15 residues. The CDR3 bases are TGTGCCAGCAGCCTCCCGACTAGCGGGGACAATGAGCAGTTCTTC. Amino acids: CASSLPTSGDNEQFF.

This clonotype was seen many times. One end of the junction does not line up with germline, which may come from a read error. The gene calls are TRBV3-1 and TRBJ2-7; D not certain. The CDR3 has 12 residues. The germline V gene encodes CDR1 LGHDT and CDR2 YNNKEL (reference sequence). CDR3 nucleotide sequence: TGTGCCAGCAGCCAAGAGACCTACGGGCAGTACTTC. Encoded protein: CASSQETYGQYF.

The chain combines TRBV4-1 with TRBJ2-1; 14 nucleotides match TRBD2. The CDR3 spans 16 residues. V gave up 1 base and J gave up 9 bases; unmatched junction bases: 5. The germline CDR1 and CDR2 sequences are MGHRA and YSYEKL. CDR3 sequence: CASSQGDGLAGGEQFF. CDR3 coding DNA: TGCGCCAGCAGCCAAGGGGACGGACTAGCGGGAGGTGAGCAGTTCTTC.

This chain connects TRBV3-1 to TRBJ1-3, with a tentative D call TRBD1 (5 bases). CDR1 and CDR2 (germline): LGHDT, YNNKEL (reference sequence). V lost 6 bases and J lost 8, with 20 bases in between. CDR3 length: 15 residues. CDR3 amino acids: CASRKFERGLDTIYF. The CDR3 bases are TGTGCCAGCAGAAAATTCGAGAGGGGCCTGGACACCATATATTTT.

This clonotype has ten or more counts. CDR3 nucleotides: TGCGCCAGCAGCCCTCTAAGTGGGAACACTGAAGCTTTCTTT. This translates into CASSPLSGNTEAFF. The chain couples TRBV5-1 to TRBJ1-1; no clear D gene. CDR3 length: 14 residues. The V end lost 4 bases, the J end lost 1 base, and 11 bases lay between the germline ends. Germline CDR1 is SGHRS and CDR2 is YFSETQ.

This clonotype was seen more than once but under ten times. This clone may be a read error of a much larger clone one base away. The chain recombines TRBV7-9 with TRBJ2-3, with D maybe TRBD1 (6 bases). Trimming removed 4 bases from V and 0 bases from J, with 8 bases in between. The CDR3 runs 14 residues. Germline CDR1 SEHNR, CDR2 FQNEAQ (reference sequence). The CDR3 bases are TGTGCCAGCAGCTGGACAGCTAGCACAGATACGCAGTATTTT. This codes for CASSWTASTDTQYF. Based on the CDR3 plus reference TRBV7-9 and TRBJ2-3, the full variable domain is DTGVSQNPRHKITKRGQNVTFRCDPISEHNRLYWYRQTLGQGPEFLTYFQNEAQLEKSRLLSDRFSAERPKGSFSTLEIQRTEQGDSAMYLCASSWTASTDTQYFGPGTRLTVL.

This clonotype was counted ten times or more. CDR3 residues: CSAREGTGETYEQYF. The CDR3 DNA follows: TGCAGTGCTAGAGAGGGGACAGGCGAAACCTACGAGCAGTACTTC. V gene TRBV20-1 combines with J gene TRBJ2-7, with 8 bases aligning to TRBD1. With V trimmed by 0 bases and J by 2 bases, 6 bases remained unmatched. The CDR3 has 15 amino acids. Looked up from germline, CDR1 is DFQATT and CDR2 is SNEGSKA (reference sequence).

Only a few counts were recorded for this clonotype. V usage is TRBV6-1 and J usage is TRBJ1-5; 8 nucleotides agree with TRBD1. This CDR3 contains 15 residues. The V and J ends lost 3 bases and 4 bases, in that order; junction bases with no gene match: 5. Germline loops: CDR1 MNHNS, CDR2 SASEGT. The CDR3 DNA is TGTGCCAGCAGTGATCAGGGGGCTGAAAATCAGCCCCAGCATTTT. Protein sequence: CASSDQGAENQPQHF.

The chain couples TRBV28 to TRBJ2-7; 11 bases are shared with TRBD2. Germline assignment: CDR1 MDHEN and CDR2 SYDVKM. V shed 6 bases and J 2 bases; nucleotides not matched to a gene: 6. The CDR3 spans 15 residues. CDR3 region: CASRAGTSGTYEQYF. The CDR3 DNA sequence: TGTGCCAGCAGAGCCGGGACTAGCGGCACCTACGAGCAGTACTTC. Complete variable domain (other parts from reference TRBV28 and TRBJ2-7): DVKVTQSSRYLVKRTGEKVFLECVQDMDHENMFWYRQDPGLGLRLIYFSYDVKMKEKGDIPEGYSVSREKKERFSLILESASTNQTSMYLCASRAGTSGTYEQYFGPGTRLTVT.

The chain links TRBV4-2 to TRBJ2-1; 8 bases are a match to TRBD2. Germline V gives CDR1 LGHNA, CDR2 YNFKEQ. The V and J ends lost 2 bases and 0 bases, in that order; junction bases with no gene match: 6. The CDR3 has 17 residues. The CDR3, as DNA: TGTGCCAGCAGCCAAAAATTAGCGGGAAGCTCCTACAATGAGCAGTTCTTC. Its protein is CASSQKLAGSSYNEQFF.

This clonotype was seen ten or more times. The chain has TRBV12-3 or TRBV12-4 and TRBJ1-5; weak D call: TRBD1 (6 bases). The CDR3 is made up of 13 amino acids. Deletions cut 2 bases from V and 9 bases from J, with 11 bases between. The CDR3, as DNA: TGTGCCAGCAGTTTACAGGGGAGAGGGCCCCAGCATTTT. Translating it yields CASSLQGRGPQHF.